A selection of T cell receptor beta chains follows, all from one sample in a study of blood T cell repertoires in COVID-19. Data came from immunoSEQ multiplex PCR; TCRdb stores just in-frame clones and leaves some out. The sample has about 200,000 clones, 75% to 85% seen once. Material for sequencing was peripheral blood. These receptor sequences come from a man between 60 and 75 years old with acute or convalescent COVID-19. Each CDR3 is given with its conserved first and last residue. The D gene is left open where the match is weak. Expanded clones get a size class; other rows say once, few or many, or leave the size out.

TRBD1	TRBJ1-1	TRBV18	.	TGTGCCAGCTCACCAGGACAGGGTAACACTGAAGCTTTCTTT	CASSPGQGNTEAFF
.	TRBJ2-3	TRBV7-9	.	TGTGCCAGCAGCAAAACCGGGGTGGCAGATACGCAGTATTTT	CASSKTGVADTQYF
TRBD2	TRBJ2-7	TRBV5-8	.	TGTGCCAGCAGCTTGGCGGCGGGAGGCTGGGCCCCATCCTACGAGCAGTACTTC	CASSLAAGGWAPSYEQYF
.	TRBJ1-5	TRBV11-2	.	TGTGCCAGCAGCTTAGGACCACCGCAACAGGTTAGGAGCAATCAGCCCCAGCATTTT	CASSLGPPQQVRSNQPQHF
.	TRBJ1-2	TRBV6-5	.	TGTGCCAGCAGCCAAACCGGGGGAGGGAACTATGGCTACACCTTC	CASSQTGGGNYGYTF
.	TRBJ1-5	TRBV4-1	once	TGCGCCAGCAGCCCTTACGAGGGGGGGGACCAGCCCCAGCATTTT	CASSPYEGGDQPQHF
.	TRBJ1-3	TRBV7-9	.	TGTGCCAGCAGCTCCTCCAGGTACCAAGGATACACCATATATTTT	CASSSSRYQGYTIYF
TRBD1	TRBJ2-3	TRBV6-5	.	TGTGCCAGCAGTTACCTGGGACAGGGCACAGATACGCAGTATTTT	CASSYLGQGTDTQYF
.	TRBJ1-5	TRBV4-3	.	TGCGCCAGCAGCCAAGAGAGGGGGAGAGAGGATCCCCAGCATTTT	CASSQERGREDPQHF
TRBD1	TRBJ1-6	TRBV19	.	TGTGCCAGTAGTTTGGGACAGGGGAATTCACCCCTCCACTTT	CASSLGQGNSPLHF
.	TRBJ2-5	TRBV29-1	.	TGCAGCGTTGAAGATCTTCAAGCGTTCCGACAAGAGACCCAGTACTTC	CSVEDLQAFRQETQYF
.	TRBJ1-5	TRBV19	.	TGTGCCAGTAGTATCCCGCAGGGTCCCTACACTAGCAATCAGCCCCAGCATTTT	CASSIPQGPYTSNQPQHF
TRBD1	TRBJ2-3	TRBV3-1/TRBV3-2	.	TGTGCCAGCAGCCAAGGCATCGACAGGGGCACAGATACGCAGTATTTT	CASSQGIDRGTDTQYF
TRBD2	TRBJ2-1	TRBV5-1	many	TGCGCCAGCAGCTTGCTAGCGGGACGGTACAATGAGCAGTTCTTC	CASSLLAGRYNEQFF
.	TRBJ2-1	TRBV28	few	TGTGCCAGCAGTTTATTAGGGAGGAACTACAATGAGCAGTTCTTC	CASSLLGRNYNEQFF
TRBD1	TRBJ1-2	TRBV12-3/TRBV12-4	.	TGTGCCAGCACCCGACAGGGAATGAGTGGCTACACCTTC	CASTRQGMSGYTF
TRBD1	TRBJ1-5	TRBV6-6	.	TGTGCCAGCAGTCTCGACAGGGGCAGGCAGCCCCAGCATTTT	CASSLDRGRQPQHF
TRBD1	TRBJ1-5	TRBV5-1	.	TGCGCCAGCAGCCCCGGACAGGGGACAAGCAATCAGCCCCAGCATTTT	CASSPGQGTSNQPQHF
.	TRBJ1-4	TRBV25-1	.	TGTGCCAGCAGTCGGGGGGCCGGGGGTGTGAAAGAAAAACTGTTTTTT	CASSRGAGGVKEKLFF
.	TRBJ1-6	TRBV4-3	.	TGCGCCAGCAGCCAAGATAACAGGGTATGGGATTCACCCCTCCACTTT	CASSQDNRVWDSPLHF
TRBD2	TRBJ2-3	TRBV5-1	.	TGCGCCAGCAGCGGACAAGGACTAGCGGGAGCAGATACGCAGTATTTT	CASSGQGLAGADTQYF
.	TRBJ2-1	TRBV9	.	TGTGCCAGCAGCGTATCGAGGCGGGACAGCTCCTACAATGAGCAGTTCTTC	CASSVSRRDSSYNEQFF
TRBD1	TRBJ1-2	TRBV7-9	.	TGTGCCAGCAGCCAAGGACAGGGGCACACCTATGGCTACACCTTC	CASSQGQGHTYGYTF
.	TRBJ1-3	TRBV6-6	once	TGTGCCAGCAGTTACCGGGAGTCCCGGAACACCATATATTTT	CASSYRESRNTIYF
TRBD2	TRBJ2-3	TRBV5-6	once	TGTGCCAGCAGCTTGTGGCTAGCGGGGGTCACAGATACGCAGTATTTT	CASSLWLAGVTDTQYF
.	TRBJ1-1	TRBV6-2/TRBV6-3	.	TGTGCCAGCAGTTACTCAGAGGGTCTCTTTTCTGAAGCTTTCTTT	CASSYSEGLFSEAFF
.	TRBJ2-5	TRBV10-3	.	TGTGCCATCAGTGGACAGGACCAAGAGACCCAGTACTTC	CAISGQDQETQYF
.	TRBJ1-2	TRBV12-5	.	TGTGCTAGTGGTTTACCCCACAGCGGCCTCTATGGCTACACCTTC	CASGLPHSGLYGYTF
.	TRBJ1-1	TRBV7-8	.	TGTGCCAGCAGCTCCCGCAGGGACACTGAAGCTTTCTTT	CASSSRRDTEAFF
TRBD1	TRBJ1-1	TRBV5-6	.	TGTGCCAGCAGCCCCCGGGACAGGGGCTCGGGCACTGAAGCTTTCTTT	CASSPRDRGSGTEAFF
TRBD2	TRBJ2-1	TRBV2	once	TGTGCCAGCAGCCTCGAGGGAGCGGGAAATTACAATGAGCAGTTCTTC	CASSLEGAGNYNEQFF
.	TRBJ2-5	TRBV7-9	.	TGTGCCAGCAGGTCCCTGGCCCACCAAGAGACCCAGTACTTC	CASRSLAHQETQYF
TRBD1	TRBJ1-2	TRBV29-1	.	TGCAGCGTCGGTGCGACAGGGCTCTTCGGCTACACCTTC	CSVGATGLFGYTF
.	TRBJ1-3	TRBV19	.	TGTGCCAGTAGTATCCCCGGGTACCCTGGAAACACCATATATTTT	CASSIPGYPGNTIYF
.	TRBJ2-3	TRBV4-1	.	TGCGCCAGCAGCCTAAGACTGACCCGTGAGACAGATACGCAGTATTTT	CASSLRLTRETDTQYF
.	TRBJ1-2	TRBV7-9	few	TGTGCCAGCACTCGGGGGGGCCATGGCTACACCTTC	CASTRGGHGYTF
TRBD1	TRBJ1-5	TRBV15	few	TGTGCCACCAGCAGTGACACAGGGGGCAAAAAGCCCCAGCATTTT	CATSSDTGGKKPQHF
TRBD2	TRBJ2-1	TRBV19	once	TGTGCCAGTAGTATCGCACCCGCGGGACTAGCTGCCAATGAGCAGTTCTTC	CASSIAPAGLAANEQFF
.	TRBJ1-5	TRBV19	.	TGTGCCAGTAGTTTGACAAACCGAAATCAGCCCCAGCATTTT	CASSLTNRNQPQHF
.	TRBJ2-1	TRBV3-1/TRBV3-2	.	TGTGCCAGCAGCCAAGCATCCGAGCAGTTCTTC	CASSQASEQFF
.	TRBJ2-5	TRBV11-2	.	TGTGCCAGCAGCTTAGTTATAGGGGTCCAAGAGACCCAGTACTTC	CASSLVIGVQETQYF
TRBD1	TRBJ1-5	TRBV29-1	.	TGCAGCGTTGGGCAGGGGGGACAGCCCCAGCATTTT	CSVGQGGQPQHF
.	TRBJ1-1	TRBV29-1	.	TGCAGCGTTCCCGGGACAGAAGCTTTCTTT	CSVPGTEAFF
.	TRBJ2-5	TRBV14	few	TGTGCCAGCAGCCAAGGCACTGTAGAGACCCAGTACTTC	CASSQGTVETQYF
.	TRBJ2-3	TRBV24-1	.	TGTGCCACCAGTGTGGGACAAACTAGCACAGATACGCAGTATTTT	CATSVGQTSTDTQYF
.	TRBJ2-5	TRBV3-1/TRBV3-2	.	TGTGCCAGCAGCCAAGAAGCAGAGACCCAGTACTTC	CASSQEAETQYF
TRBD2	TRBJ2-1	TRBV6-5	.	TGTGCCAGCAGTTACTCGCGGGGACTACCGAATGAGCAGTTCTTC	CASSYSRGLPNEQFF
.	TRBJ2-3	TRBV2	.	TGTGCTAGCAGCCCTCCCTCGGTGGATACGCAGTATTTT	CASSPPSVDTQYF
TRBD2	TRBJ2-3	TRBV3-1/TRBV3-2	.	TGTGCCAGCAGCCAAGTTGCGGGAGTTGGAGATACGCAGTATTTT	CASSQVAGVGDTQYF
.	TRBJ1-1	TRBV3-1/TRBV3-2	.	TGTGCCAGCAGCCAAGATTATCAGGCCCGCACTGAAGCTTTCTTT	CASSQDYQARTEAFF
.	TRBJ2-1	TRBV7-9	.	TGTGCCAGCAGCTTTACTGGACAGGGAGGGACCTATGAGCAGTTCTTC	CASSFTGQGGTYEQFF
TRBD2	TRBJ2-7	TRBV12-3/TRBV12-4	.	TGTGCCAGCGGGACTAGCGGCTACGAGCAGTACTTC	CASGTSGYEQYF
.	TRBJ2-1	TRBV7-3	.	TGTGCCAGCAGCTTAGGGCCGAACTTGTACAATGAGCAGTTCTTC	CASSLGPNLYNEQFF